The sequence of this T cell receptor (beta chain) was determined in a study of blood T cells in healthy people across ages. Study-wide background: Through template switching, about one barcoded beta molecule was captured per two T cells, as measured in model experiments.

Note on this clonotype: The antigen remains unidentified.

Caucasian, healthy and from Russia, the donors were aged between about 6 and 90. Each sample yielded at least 6 micrograms of PBMC total RNA. Study findings and constraints: A strong correlation was found between TCR beta diversity and the percentage of naive T cells.

Primers used in a second PCR of about 7 to 12 cycles were a sample-barcoded 5' primer and a J-beta primer mix. Using its own MiXCR run on the 5' RACE reads, TCRdb lists one record per CDR3 protein. The sample records about a million distinct CDR3 sequences, just over 50% being singletons. The V end lost 6 bases, the J end lost 1 base, and 11 bases lay between the germline ends. CDR3 length: 13 residues. The V gene's germline CDR1 is DFQATT and CDR2 SNEGSKA (reference sequence). The source of this sequence is a woman aged 55-69 years in good health. The sequenced material came from blood. The V and J genes are TRBV20-1 and TRBJ2-3, with a weak D call TRBD1 (5 bases). For the CDR3, the DNA is TGCAGTGCCTGGACATGGGGCACAGATACGCAGTATTTT. Its protein product is CSAWTWGTDTQYF.